The 24 T cell receptor beta chains presented below share a single source sample, sequenced in a study of cytomegalovirus exposure and HLA in healthy donors. In the PCR, 60 Vbeta and 13 Jbeta primers were used. Using immunoSEQ multiplex PCR, the repertoire was profiled, and TCRdb retains in-frame clones only, with some absent. This table has roughly 120,000 clones, roughly three fifths appearing once. Material for sequencing was PBMCs. The receptor source for this set is a woman aged 40 to 55 in good health and CMV-seropositive.

The rearrangement uses TRBV2 and TRBJ2-5, with D possibly TRBD2 on 6 matching bases. The closer fit of TRBJ2-7 to the DNA end suggests the J call may be wrong. CDR3 length equals 14 residues. Germline V gene sequence: CDR1 SNHLY, CDR2 FYNNEI. Here the CDR3 DNA reads TGTGCCAGCAGTGAAGGCGGGGCGGACTACGAGCAGTACTTC. This gives the protein CASSEGGADYEQYF.

The chain couples TRBV29-1 to TRBJ2-5, with unresolved D. Germline V gene lookup returns CDR1 SQVTM and CDR2 ANQGSEA. The CDR3 contains 13 residues. V lost 0 bases and J 1 base, leaving 6 bases between the germline ends. DNA for the CDR3: TGCAGCGTTGAAGATCCGAGCCAAGAGACCCAGTACTTC. Protein sequence: CSVEDPSQETQYF. The whole variable domain, remainder taken from reference TRBV29-1 and TRBJ2-5, is SAVISQKPSRDICQRGTSLTIQCQVDSQVTMMFWYRQQPGQSLTLIATANQGSEATYESGFVIDKFPISRPNLTFSTLTVSNMSPEDSSIYLCSVEDPSQETQYFGPGTRLLVL.

The V gene is TRBV4-3, the J gene TRBJ2-7, with TRBD2 identical over 8 bases. V shed 6 bases, J shed 0 bases, and the junction held 4 bases outside the gene matches. Looked up from germline, CDR1 is LGHNA and CDR2 is YSLEER. The CDR3 sequence is 14 residues long. CDR3 loop: CASSTGLVSYEQYF. The CDR3 region has the DNA TGCGCCAGCAGTACGGGACTAGTCTCCTACGAGCAGTACTTC.

The V gene is TRBV4-1, the J gene TRBJ2-6; possible D gene TRBD2, 5 bases. Per germline, CDR1 MGHRA and CDR2 YSYEKL. Trimming took 7 bases from V and 3 from J, leaving 16 bases between them. CDR3 size: 16 residues. CDR3 in amino acids: CASMGNSGVGANVLTF. The CDR3 DNA reads TGCGCCAGCATGGGGAACTCCGGGGTTGGGGCCAACGTCCTGACTTTC.

V and J are TRBV7-6 and TRBJ2-7; D is possibly TRBD2 (6 bases). With 4 bases removed from V and 7 bases from J, the gap between germline ends came to 11 bases. The CDR3 is 12 residues long. Germline V gene lookup returns CDR1 SGHVS and CDR2 FNYEAQ. This chain's CDR3 is CASSSGLQEQYF. The CDR3 DNA reads as TGTGCCAGCAGCTCGGGACTCCAGGAGCAGTACTTC.

The J gene is TRBJ1-5, the V gene TRBV7-2, with no clear D. Germline V CDR1 and CDR2: SGHTA, FQGNSA. The length of the CDR3 is 14 residues. The V end was cut by 7 bases, the J end by 1 base, with 11 bases between. The CDR3 bases are TGTGCCAGCAACCAAGTAGTCAGCAATCAGCCCCAGCATTTT. Residues: CASNQVVSNQPQHF.

This chain links TRBV19 with TRBJ2-1; tentative D call: TRBD2 (6 bases). Germline V gives CDR1 LNHDA, CDR2 SQIVND (reference sequence). V gave up 1 base and J gave up 1 base, with 8 bases separating them. The length of the CDR3 is 15 residues. This chain's CDR3 is CASSIVAGSYNEQFF. CDR3 coding DNA: TGTGCCAGTAGTATAGTTGCGGGATCCTACAATGAGCAGTTCTTC.

The chain recombines TRBV6-5 with TRBJ2-7, with 8 bases identical to TRBD1. CDR1 and CDR2 from the germline V gene are MNHEY and SVGAGI. This CDR3 spans 15 amino acids. V lost 4 bases and J lost 2; bases outside the gene matches: 7. CDR3 nucleotide sequence: TGTGCCAGCAGTTTCAGGACAGGGTCTCCCTACGAGCAGTACTTC. Protein product: CASSFRTGSPYEQYF.

The chain is built from TRBV2 and TRBJ2-3; TRBD2 matches 8 bases. The CDR3 consists of 16 residues. After removal of 2 bases from V and 3 bases from J, the junction contained 7 bases not matched to a gene. CDR1 is SNHLY and CDR2 is FYNNEI in the germline V gene. The DNA for the CDR3 is TGTGCCAGCAGTGAAAATAAGCGGGAGCTGACAGATACGCAGTATTTT. The encoded protein is CASSENKRELTDTQYF.

About this clone: One junction end disagrees with the germline gene, perhaps due to a read error. The chain combines TRBV9 with TRBJ1-2; maybe TRBD1 (5 bases). The germline V gene encodes CDR1 SGDLS and CDR2 YYNGEE. This CDR3 is built from 11 residues. This chain's CDR3 is CASSGGDWVLF. The CDR3, as DNA: TGTGCCAGCAGCGGAGGGGACTGGGTCCTCTTC.

The chain recombines TRBV4-1 with TRBJ2-7; 16 bases match TRBD2. CDR1 and CDR2 from the germline V gene are MGHRA and YSYEKL. J lost 1 base, V lost 0 bases, and 6 bases had no gene match. This CDR3 is built from 19 residues. The CDR3: CASSQDQGLAGGYSYEQYF. The CDR3, as DNA: TGCGCCAGCAGCCAAGATCAGGGACTAGCGGGAGGGTATTCCTACGAGCAGTACTTC.

This chain joins TRBV4-3 and TRBJ2-2; 7 bases are a match to TRBD2. This CDR3 has 15 amino acids. Per the germline V gene, CDR1 is LGHNA and CDR2 is YSLEER. The V gene end was trimmed by 4 bases and the J gene end by 3 bases; junction bases not matched to a gene: 5. As DNA, the CDR3 is TGCGCCAGCAGCCTGGAGGGAGGGGACACCGGGGAGCTGTTTTTT. It is translated as CASSLEGGDTGELFF.

This clone has just a few counts. This sequence joins TRBV28 and TRBJ2-1, with D perhaps TRBD1 (7 bases). This CDR3 spans 16 amino acids. Per germline, CDR1 MDHEN and CDR2 SYDVKM. Trimming left V 5 bases short and J 4 bases short, with 18 bases between. In DNA, the CDR3 is TGTGCCAGCAGTCCCCCGAGGAGGGGGCTTTACAATGAGCAGTTCTTC. This sequence encodes CASSPPRRGLYNEQFF.

The J gene is TRBJ2-3, the V gene TRBV7-9; a possible D gene is TRBD2 (5 bases). Germline loops: CDR1 SEHNR, CDR2 FQNEAQ (reference sequence). This CDR3 comprises 18 residues. Deletions cut 2 bases from V and 1 base from J, with 19 bases between. The CDR3 protein is CASSLQADYQSGTDTQYF. The CDR3 DNA reads TGTGCCAGCAGCTTACAGGCCGACTACCAGTCTGGCACAGATACGCAGTATTTT.

V is TRBV2 and J is TRBJ2-2, with a tentative D call TRBD2 (6 bases). The CDR3 has 15 amino acids. Germline loops: CDR1 SNHLY, CDR2 FYNNEI. The V end was cut by 0 bases, the J end by 6 bases, with 11 bases between. The CDR3 DNA reads TGTGCCAGCAGTGAAGCGGGGAGGAGAGCCGGGGAGCTGTTTTTT. Amino acids: CASSEAGRRAGELFF.

This chain joins TRBV11-2 and TRBJ2-7; 7 bases are a match to TRBD2. Per the germline V gene, CDR1 is SGHAT and CDR2 is FQNNGV. Trimming removed 8 bases from V and 2 bases from J; junction bases left unmatched: 6. CDR3 length: 13 amino acids. In nucleotides, the CDR3 is TGTGCCAGCGGAGGGAGGGGAACCTACGAGCAGTACTTC. Translating gives CASGGRGTYEQYF. Full variable domain (remainder filled in from reference TRBV11-2 and TRBJ2-7): EAGVAQSPRYKIIEKRQSVAFWCNPISGHATLYWYQQILGQGPKLLIQFQNNGVVDDSQLPKDRFSAERLKGVDSTLKIQPAKLEDSAVYLCASGGRGTYEQYFGPGTRLTVT.

This chain uses TRBV7-9 with TRBJ2-7, with D unclear. V was trimmed by 4 bases and J by 4 bases, leaving 5 bases between them. Germline assignment: CDR1 SEHNR and CDR2 FQNEAQ (reference sequence). The CDR3 has 11 residues. CDR3 sequence: CASSSYYEQYF. CDR3 coding DNA: TGTGCCAGCAGCTCCTATTACGAGCAGTACTTC. The full variable domain, completed using reference TRBV7-9 and TRBJ2-7, is DTGVSQNPRHKITKRGQNVTFRCDPISEHNRLYWYRQTLGQGPEFLTYFQNEAQLEKSRLLSDRFSAERPKGSFSTLEIQRTEQGDSAMYLCASSSYYEQYFGPGTRLTVT.

J is TRBJ2-5 and V is TRBV5-1, with 13 positions matching TRBD2. Germline V CDR1 and CDR2: SGHRS, YFSETQ. The V segment lost 3 bases and the J segment 5 bases; nucleotides outside the gene matches: 7. CDR3 size: 16 residues. The CDR3 loop is CASSWTSGSRIETQYF. The CDR3 nucleotides are TGCGCCAGCAGCTGGACTAGCGGGAGTAGGATTGAGACCCAGTACTTC.

This rearrangement joins TRBV9 to TRBJ2-2; 7 positions agree with TRBD2. This CDR3 spans 15 amino acids. The ends lost 0 bases at V and 7 bases at J; junction bases unmatched: 6. From germline, CDR1 is SGDLS and CDR2 YYNGEE. This chain's CDR3 is CASSVGDYQYGELFF. The CDR3 nucleotides read TGTGCCAGCAGCGTAGGGGACTACCAATACGGGGAGCTGTTTTTT.

The chain combines TRBV9 with TRBJ1-1; D is undetermined. The CDR3 is made up of 14 amino acids. Trimming pared 1 base from V and 1 base from J, leaving 8 bases between. Germline V gene data show CDR1 as SGDLS and CDR2 as YYNGEE. CDR3 coding DNA: TGTGCCAGCAGCGTAAGTACTGAGAACACTGAAGCTTTCTTT. Amino acids: CASSVSTENTEAFF.

This clone was found a few times. CDR3 bases: TGTGCCAGCAGATTGAGGGGCGGGAACACTGAAGCTTTCTTT. This sequence encodes CASRLRGGNTEAFF. The rearrangement links TRBV5-4 to TRBJ1-1; tentatively, D is TRBD1 (5 bases). The CDR3 totals 14 residues. The V end was cut by 5 bases, the J end by 1 base, with 12 bases between. CDR1 SGHNT and CDR2 YYREEE come from the germline V gene (reference sequence).

V and J are TRBV7-2 and TRBJ1-2, with D maybe TRBD1 (6 bases). Germline CDR1 is SGHTA and CDR2 is FQGNSA. The CDR3 covers 15 residues. Trimming shortened V by 5 bases and J by 4 bases, and 17 bases separated the two germline ends. The CDR3 nucleotides are TGTGCCAGCAGCCATCGATGGACAGATAGCTATGGCTACACCTTC. Amino acids: CASSHRWTDSYGYTF.

The rearrangement links TRBV27 to TRBJ2-1; 11 bases fit TRBD1. Germline V gene data show CDR1 as MNHEY and CDR2 as SMNVEV (reference sequence). The junction had 4 bases not matched to a gene; V was cut back by 7 bases and J by 8 bases. This CDR3 has 13 amino acids. The CDR3 region is CASTGQGADEQFF. The CDR3 bases are TGTGCCAGCACAGGACAGGGGGCCGATGAGCAGTTCTTC.

This clone showed up just a few times. This chain joins TRBV6-1 and TRBJ1-2; D is undetermined. The CDR3 runs 13 residues. V lost 2 bases and J 3 bases, leaving 7 bases between the germline ends. Germline-derived CDR1 and CDR2 are MNHNS and SASEGT. The CDR3 DNA sequence: TGTGCCAGCAGTGAAAAGAGGGACTATGGCTACACCTTC. As protein: CASSEKRDYGYTF.